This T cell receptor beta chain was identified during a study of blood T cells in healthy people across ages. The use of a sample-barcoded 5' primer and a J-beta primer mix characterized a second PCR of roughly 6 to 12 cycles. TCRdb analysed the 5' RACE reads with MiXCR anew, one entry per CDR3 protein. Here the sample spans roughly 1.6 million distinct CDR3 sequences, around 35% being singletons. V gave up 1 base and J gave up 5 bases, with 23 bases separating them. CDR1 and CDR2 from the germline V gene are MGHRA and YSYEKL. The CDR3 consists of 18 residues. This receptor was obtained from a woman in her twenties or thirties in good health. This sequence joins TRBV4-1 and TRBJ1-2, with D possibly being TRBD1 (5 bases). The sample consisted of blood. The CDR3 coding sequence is TGCGCCAGCAGCCAAGTACCCGTGGGGGGGGAAAGGGGATATGGCTACACCTTC. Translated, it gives CASSQVPVGGERGYGYTF.